This is a list of T cell receptor beta chains from one sample in a study of spatial heterogeneity in lung cancer. Using its own MiXCR run on the 5' RACE reads, TCRdb lists one record per CDR3 protein. The data show over 75,000 distinct CDR3 sequences, with 15% to 25% seen just once and about 6.6% held by the top ten. The sample in question was PBMCs, obtained at surgery. The source is a male donor with early-stage non-small cell lung cancer. Both conserved end residues are part of each CDR3. Fields, in order: V gene, J gene, D gene, clone size, CDR3 protein, CDR3 DNA. D genes are given only for firm matches. Rows may omit the clone size; those that give it use once, few, many or a size class.

v_gene: TRBV5-1
j_gene: TRBJ2-7
d_gene: TRBD1
abundance: NA
CDR3aa: CASSSGQGAYEQYF
CDR3nt: TGCGCCAGCAGCTCCGGACAGGGGGCCTACGAGCAGTACTTC

v_gene: TRBV11-1
j_gene: TRBJ2-1
d_gene: TRBD1
abundance: NA
CDR3aa: CASSLEDRGFYNEQFF
CDR3nt: TGTGCCAGCAGCTTAGAAGACAGGGGCTTCTACAATGAGCAGTTCTTC

v_gene: TRBV5-1
j_gene: TRBJ2-5
d_gene: NA
abundance: NA
CDR3aa: CASRPYPNQETQYF
CDR3nt: TGCGCCAGCAGACCCTACCCAAACCAAGAGACCCAGTACTTC

v_gene: TRBV29-1
j_gene: TRBJ2-6
d_gene: TRBD1
abundance: NA
CDR3aa: CSVGGQGRLGANVLTF
CDR3nt: TGCAGCGTCGGTGGACAGGGGAGGTTAGGGGCCAACGTCCTGACTTTC

v_gene: TRBV25-1
j_gene: TRBJ2-7
d_gene: NA
abundance: few
CDR3aa: CASSATGAYEQYF
CDR3nt: TGTGCCAGCAGTGCGACAGGTGCATACGAGCAGTACTTC

v_gene: TRBV19
j_gene: TRBJ1-2
d_gene: NA
abundance: many
CDR3aa: CASSRSYGYTF
CDR3nt: TGTGCCAGTAGTAGGAGCTATGGCTACACCTTC

v_gene: TRBV27
j_gene: TRBJ2-7
d_gene: NA
abundance: many
CDR3aa: CASRRTAGIYEQYF
CDR3nt: TGTGCCAGCAGGAGGACAGCGGGGATTTACGAGCAGTACTTC

v_gene: TRBV19
j_gene: TRBJ2-3
d_gene: NA
abundance: NA
CDR3aa: CASSISNRVSTDTQYF
CDR3nt: TGTGCCAGTAGTATCTCCAACAGGGTTAGCACAGATACGCAGTATTTT

v_gene: TRBV12-3/TRBV12-4
j_gene: TRBJ1-1
d_gene: NA
abundance: few
CDR3aa: CASRFMGQLNTEAFF
CDR3nt: TGTGCCAGCAGGTTTATGGGCCAATTGAACACTGAAGCTTTCTTT

v_gene: TRBV24-1
j_gene: TRBJ1-6
d_gene: TRBD1
abundance: few
CDR3aa: CATSERTGDISPLHF
CDR3nt: TGTGCCACCAGTGAACGGACAGGGGACATTTCACCCCTCCACTTT

v_gene: TRBV29-1
j_gene: TRBJ2-2
d_gene: NA
abundance: few
CDR3aa: CSVVGGARTGELFF
CDR3nt: TGCAGCGTCGTAGGGGGGGCGCGAACCGGGGAGCTGTTTTTT

v_gene: TRBV7-2
j_gene: TRBJ2-3
d_gene: TRBD2
abundance: NA
CDR3aa: CASSPRLAGGNLVDTQYF
CDR3nt: TGTGCCAGCAGCCCCCGACTGGCGGGGGGGAATTTAGTGGATACGCAGTACTTT